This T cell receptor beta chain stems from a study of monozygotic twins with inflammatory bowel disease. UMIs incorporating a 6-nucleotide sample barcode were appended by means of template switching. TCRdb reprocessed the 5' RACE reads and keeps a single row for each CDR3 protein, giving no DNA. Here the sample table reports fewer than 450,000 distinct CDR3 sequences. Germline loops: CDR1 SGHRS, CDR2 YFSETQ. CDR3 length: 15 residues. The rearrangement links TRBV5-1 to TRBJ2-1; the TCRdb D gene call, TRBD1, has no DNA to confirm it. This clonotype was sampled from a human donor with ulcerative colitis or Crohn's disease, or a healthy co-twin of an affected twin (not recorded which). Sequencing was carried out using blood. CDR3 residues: CASSLQGAPYNEQFF.